The 2 T cell receptor beta chains presented below share a single source sample, sequenced in a study of cytomegalovirus exposure and HLA in healthy donors. Clones were sequenced by immunoSEQ multiplex PCR, and TCRdb holds only the in-frame ones, with some missing. The table lists over 200,000 clones, over 70% of them singletons. What was sequenced was PBMCs. The source of these receptors is a woman in her 30s in good health and CMV-seropositive.

The chain combines TRBV5-1 with TRBJ2-1; the D gene is possibly TRBD2 (6 bases). This CDR3 has 15 amino acids. CDR1 and CDR2 (germline): SGHRS, YFSETQ. Trimming stripped 5 bases from V and 0 bases from J, with 12 bases between. CDR3 residues: CASRASASSYNEQFF. In DNA form, the CDR3 reads TGCGCCAGCAGGGCTAGCGCGAGCTCCTACAATGAGCAGTTCTTC.

The chain has TRBV29-1 and TRBJ2-3; TRBD2 matches at 11 bases. Germline V CDR1 and CDR2: SQVTM, ANQGSEA. CDR3 size: 15 residues. After removal of 4 bases from V and 0 bases from J, the junction contained 3 bases not matched to a gene. CDR3 region: CSVGASGGSTDTQYF. The CDR3, as DNA: TGCAGCGTTGGGGCTAGCGGGGGGAGCACAGATACGCAGTATTTT.